This is a list of T cell receptor beta chains from one sample in a study of post-analysis software for immune sequencing data. TCRdb analysed the PCR reads with MiXCR anew, one entry per CDR3 protein. The table has roughly 400,000 distinct CDR3 sequences, approximately 42% seen once. The sequencing input was blood. All receptors come from a girl aged 2-10 years with multiple sclerosis. CDR3s leave out the opening cysteine and the closing phenylalanine or tryptophan. Not every row has a clone size; where given, it reads once, few, many or a size class.

>TRBV20-1|TRBJ2-1|-
SARSGPAGGPYEQF
>TRBV29-1|TRBJ1-2|few
SVEHGALTNYGYT
>TRBV27|TRBJ2-7|few
ASSNRREQY
>TRBV20-1|TRBJ2-5|-
SALTGETQY
>TRBV5-1|TRBJ2-7|few
ASSPLTGSYEQY
>TRBV20-1|TRBJ1-2|few
SVSTDYGYT
>TRBV6-5|TRBJ1-6|few
ASSPDRRNSPLH
>TRBV12-3/TRBV12-4|TRBJ1-2|-
ASSLARNGYT
>TRBV9|TRBJ2-5|-
ASSVGGYQETQY
>TRBV28|TRBJ1-2|-
ASSLDFYGYT
>TRBV5-1|TRBJ1-2|-
TSSLVIQGDYGYT
>TRBV5-5|TRBJ2-7|-
VSDPNGGQVHEQY
>TRBV7-9|TRBJ1-2|-
ASSQGGGGYT
>TRBV12-3/TRBV12-4|TRBJ2-3|few
ASTIIGRQY
>TRBV10-1|TRBJ2-5|few
ASSEWLGPQETQY
>TRBV7-2|TRBJ2-3|-
ASSLASWITDTQY
>TRBV7-2|TRBJ2-7|-
ASSKAGTGNFEQY
>TRBV7-2|TRBJ2-1|once
ASSSGLAGGAEQF
>TRBV20-1|TRBJ2-1|-
SARDFGSRRNEQF
>TRBV28|TRBJ2-5|-
ASSYDGMWETQY
>TRBV5-5|TRBJ1-1|-
ASRLTYLNTEAF
>TRBV12-3/TRBV12-4|TRBJ2-1|-
ASSFGQEGNEQF
>TRBV27|TRBJ1-2|-
TSSPLWDRRYYGYT
>TRBV20-1|TRBJ1-2|-
SATYSYGYT
>TRBV12-3/TRBV12-4|TRBJ2-5|-
ASSLAAGAGEQY
>TRBV5-1|TRBJ2-5|-
ASEKGETQY
>TRBV7-3|TRBJ2-1|few
ASSPHSPGTGGYNEQF
>TRBV6-5|TRBJ2-7|few
ASSWQDSSYEQY
>TRBV4-1|TRBJ2-5|few
ASSQEGGGFYVQY
>TRBV6-2/TRBV6-3|TRBJ1-2|few
ASSYSMQNYGYT
>TRBV12-3/TRBV12-4|TRBJ1-2|-
ASSPTGRYGYT
>TRBV5-1|-|few
ASNIPTGAGETQY
>TRBV20-1|TRBJ1-6|few
SARDPGDNSPLH
>TRBV20-1|TRBJ1-2|-
SARDPGGEGYT
>TRBV12-5|TRBJ2-3|few
ASGLTRTITDTQY
>TRBV2|TRBJ2-3|-
ASRNDVDTQY
>TRBV12-3/TRBV12-4|TRBJ2-5|few
ATTGYLGETQY
>TRBV7-6|TRBJ1-1|few
ASSPGHGRLNTEAF
>TRBV7-2|TRBJ1-2|-
ASSYATGPWGGYT
>TRBV6-6|-|few
ASSYFHTFLQETQY
>TRBV7-2|TRBJ2-1|-
ASSLTPTKRKRHNEQF
>TRBV5-1|TRBJ2-7|many
ASSLGGSSYEQY
>TRBV29-1|TRBJ1-2|-
SVEVWADYGYT
>TRBV29-1|TRBJ1-1|-
SVEDPEGVNTEAF
>TRBV29-1|TRBJ1-1|few
SVAGRTGQAEAF
>TRBV14|TRBJ2-7|-
ASSQGLVLGYEQY
>TRBV5-1|TRBJ2-7|-
ASRLSGQVAQETKY
>TRBV28|TRBJ1-2|-
ASSLPSPGATYGYT
>TRBV12-3/TRBV12-4|TRBJ2-3|-
ASRLGATDTQY
>TRBV5-5|TRBJ1-5|-
ASSGGRSNQPQH
>TRBV6-6|TRBJ1-2|-
ASRPTAYGYT
>TRBV12-3/TRBV12-4|TRBJ2-1|-
ASSPRNEQF
>TRBV4-1|TRBJ1-6|few
ASSARSLDPNSPLH
>TRBV12-3/TRBV12-4|TRBJ2-5|once
ASSLGTANQETQY
>TRBV20-1|TRBJ1-5|few
SAGLSNQPQH
>TRBV10-3|TRBJ2-7|-
AISGPGAGGYEQY
>TRBV12-3/TRBV12-4|TRBJ2-1|-
ASSGDYTNEQF
>TRBV7-2|TRBJ2-7|few
ASSFVSGGAYEQY